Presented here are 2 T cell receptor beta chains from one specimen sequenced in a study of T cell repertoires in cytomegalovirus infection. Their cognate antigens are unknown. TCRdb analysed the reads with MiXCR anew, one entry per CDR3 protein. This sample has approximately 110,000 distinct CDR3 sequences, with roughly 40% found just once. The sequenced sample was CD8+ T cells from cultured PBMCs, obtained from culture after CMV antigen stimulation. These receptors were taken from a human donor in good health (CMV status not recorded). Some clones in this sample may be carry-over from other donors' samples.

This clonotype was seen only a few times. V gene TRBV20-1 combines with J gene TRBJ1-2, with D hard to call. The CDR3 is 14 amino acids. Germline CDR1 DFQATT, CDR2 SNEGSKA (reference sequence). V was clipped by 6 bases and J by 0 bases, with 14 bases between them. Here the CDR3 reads CSAKSVLSNYGYTF. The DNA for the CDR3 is TGCAGTGCCAAATCAGTACTGTCTAACTATGGCTACACCTTC.

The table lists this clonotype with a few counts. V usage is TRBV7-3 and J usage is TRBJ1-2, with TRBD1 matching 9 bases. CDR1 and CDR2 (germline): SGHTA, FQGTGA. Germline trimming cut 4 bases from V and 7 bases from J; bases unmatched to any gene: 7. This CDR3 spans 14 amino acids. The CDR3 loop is CASSSPGQGSGYTF. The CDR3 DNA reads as TGTGCCAGCAGCTCTCCGGGACAGGGATCTGGCTACACCTTC.